The clone carrying this TCR beta chain was seen many times. These data belong to a study of T-cell reconstitution after alpha-beta-depleted transplantation in children. For TCRbeta, the library was prepared with unique molecular identifiers. TCRdb fed the PCR reads into MiXCR, producing one record per CDR3 protein. This sample has about 230,000 distinct CDR3 sequences, with approximately 12% found just once. Trimming took 3 bases from V and 4 from J, leaving 8 bases between them. The CDR3 is 12 amino acids. Germline CDR1 reads SQVTM; CDR2 reads ANQGSEA. The V call is TRBV29-1, the J call TRBJ2-3, with TRBD2 as a possible D gene (5 bases). This sequence was found in a human donor who donated a stem cell graft to a child with acute lymphoblastic leukemia. Specimen: PBMCs from the stem cell graft donor, collected from the stem cell graft. In DNA form, the CDR3 reads TGCAGCGTTGAGGAGGAGGCAGATACGCAGTATTTT. Translating gives CSVEEEADTQYF.